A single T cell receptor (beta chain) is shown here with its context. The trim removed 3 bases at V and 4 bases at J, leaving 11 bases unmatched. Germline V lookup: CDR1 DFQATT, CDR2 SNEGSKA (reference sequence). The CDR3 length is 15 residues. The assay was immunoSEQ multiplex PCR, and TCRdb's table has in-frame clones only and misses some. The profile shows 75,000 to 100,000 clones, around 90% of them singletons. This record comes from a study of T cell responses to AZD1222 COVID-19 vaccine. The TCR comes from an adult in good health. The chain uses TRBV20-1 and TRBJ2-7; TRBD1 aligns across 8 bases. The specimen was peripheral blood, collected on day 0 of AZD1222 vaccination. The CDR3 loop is CSASDLDRVSYEQYF. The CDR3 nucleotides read TGCAGTGCTAGTGACTTGGACAGGGTTTCGTACGAGCAGTACTTC.